This entry features one T cell receptor beta chain sequence. The antigen it binds to is not known. Base-call qualities are not available, and no considerably larger clone is one nucleotide away. Receptor amplification or capture employed PCR. Sequencing used an Illumina HiSeq 2500. To normalize quantification of the TCRbeta repertoire, the TCR libraries were built with molecular barcoding that relied on unique molecular identifiers. The public reads were reprocessed in TCRdb via fastp at Q25 and MiXCR, keeping in-frame beta chains. When rows share a CDR3 protein, they turn into one entry using the most common DNA and genes. The sample profile shows about 610,000 distinct CDR3 sequences; over 9.5% of them were found once. The ten most abundant clones make up 3.5% to 5% of the sample. This sample was taken from a study of T-cell reconstitution after alpha-beta-depleted transplantation in children (TCRdb year 2016). Study-wide context: Using TCR repertoire profiling, the study quantitatively followed how T-cell immune reconstitution unfolded in children after TCRalphabeta/CD19-depleted allogeneic hematopoietic cell transplantation.

The CDR3 covers 13 residues, taking in both the cysteine and the phenylalanine. CDR3 DNA is the only sequence kept; it has 39 bases, read in frame from the first base. V loses 2 bases at its end and J loses 11 bases; junction bases beyond the gene matches: 3. CDR1 and CDR2 (MNHNY, SVGAGI) derive from the germline V gene (reference sequence). The chain employs TRBV6-6 and TRBJ2-3; 11 nucleotides in the junction match TRBD1. The starting material was PBMCs from the stem cell graft donor, obtained from the stem cell graft. The source is a human donor who donated a stem cell graft to a child with acute myeloid leukemia. The CDR3 protein is CASSYKGQGEQYF. The bases read TGTGCCAGCAGTTACAAGGGACAGGGGGAGCAGTATTTT.